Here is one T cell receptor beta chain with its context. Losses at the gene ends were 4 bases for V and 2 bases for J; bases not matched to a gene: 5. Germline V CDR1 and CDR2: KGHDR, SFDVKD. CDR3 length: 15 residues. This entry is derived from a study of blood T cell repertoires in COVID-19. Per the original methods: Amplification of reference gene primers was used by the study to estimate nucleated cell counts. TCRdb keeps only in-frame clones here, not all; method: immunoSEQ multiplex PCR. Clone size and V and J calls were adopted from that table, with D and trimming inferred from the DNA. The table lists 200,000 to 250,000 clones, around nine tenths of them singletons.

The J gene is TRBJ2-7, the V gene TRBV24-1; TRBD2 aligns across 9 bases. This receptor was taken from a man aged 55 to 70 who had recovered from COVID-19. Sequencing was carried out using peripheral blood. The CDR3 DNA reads TGTGCCACCAGTGAAGGGACTAGCAGTACCTACGAGCAGTACTTC. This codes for CATSEGTSSTYEQYF.